The 31 T cell receptor beta chains given below trace back to one sample, sequenced in a study of response to subunit inactivated influenza vaccine. Each CDR3 protein gets one entry after TCRdb re-called the RT-PCR reads with MiXCR. The data hold around 760,000 distinct CDR3 sequences, with roughly 13% observed a single time. This sample comprised PBMCs from blood, obtained 14 to 15 days before vaccination. The receptors originated from a man aged 50 to 59 who received an inactivated influenza vaccine.

This clonotype was seen a few times. The rearrangement uses TRBV4-3 and TRBJ2-7, with no clear D. Looked up from germline, CDR1 is LGHNA and CDR2 is YSLEER. This CDR3 is 15 amino acids long. V lost 0 bases and J lost 3, with 12 bases in between. The CDR3 nucleotides read TGCGCCAGCAGCCAAGATCGAGCCGGTAACTACGAGCAGTACTTC. Translating gives CASSQDRAGNYEQYF.

This clonotype appeared a single time. This clone may be a read error of a much larger clone one base away. The rearrangement uses TRBV9 and TRBJ2-1; D call uncertain. With 4 bases removed from V and 6 bases from J, the gap between germline ends came to 17 bases. In germline, CDR1 is SGDLS, CDR2 YYNGEE. CDR3 length: 15 residues. The CDR3 DNA reads TGTGCCAGCAGCAGAGCCGAGACGTCTGTCAATGAGCAGTTCTTC. The encoded protein is CASSRAETSVNEQFF.

This chain links TRBV20-1 with TRBJ2-7; D ambiguous. V lost 6 bases to trimming and J lost 5 bases, with 20 bases between them. This CDR3 is built from 14 residues. Germline lookup yields CDR1 DFQATT and CDR2 SNEGSKA (reference sequence). Here the CDR3 DNA reads TGCAGTGCATTCTCGCAGGCCCTTATCCACGAGCAGTACTTC. Translation gives CSAFSQALIHEQYF.

The rearrangement joins TRBV5-1 to TRBJ2-3, with 13 bases matching TRBD2. The CDR3 is made up of 17 amino acids. Trimming took 6 bases from V and 3 from J; bases not matched to a gene: 10. Germline CDR1 SGHRS, CDR2 YFSETQ. CDR3 sequence reads: CASNPAGTSGATDTQYF. CDR3 sequence (DNA): TGCGCCAGCAACCCTGCCGGGACTAGCGGGGCAACAGATACGCAGTATTTT. The complete variable domain, with remaining parts taken from reference TRBV5-1 and TRBJ2-3, reads KAGVTQTPRYLIKTRGQQVTLSCSPISGHRSVSWYQQTPGQGLQFLFEYFSETQRNKGNFPGRFSGRQFSNSRSEMNVSTLELGDSALYLCASNPAGTSGATDTQYFGPGTRLTVL.

Only a few counts were recorded for this clonotype. The V call is TRBV27, the J call TRBJ1-6, with TRBD1 as a possible D gene (5 bases). This CDR3 spans 16 amino acids. Germline CDR1 reads MNHEY; CDR2 reads SMNVEV (reference sequence). V shed 5 bases and J shed 3 bases, with 14 bases lying between them. The chain's CDR3 is CASSPGPTLYNSPLHF. In DNA form, the CDR3 reads TGTGCCAGCAGTCCGGGACCGACCCTCTATAATTCACCCCTCCACTTT.

A few counts support this clonotype. The chain employs TRBV3-1 and TRBJ1-1, with D tentatively TRBD1 (5 bases). V dropped 3 bases and J dropped 5 bases, with 10 bases sitting between them. This CDR3 is built from 13 residues. Per germline, CDR1 LGHDT and CDR2 YNNKEL (reference sequence). The CDR3 DNA reads TGTGCCAGCAGCCATCGGCAGGGAACTGAAGCTTTCTTT. This gives the protein CASSHRQGTEAFF.

The rearrangement uses TRBV7-9 and TRBJ2-7, with 8 positions matching TRBD2. V shed 5 bases, J shed 6 bases, and the junction held 9 bases outside the gene matches. This CDR3 spans 14 amino acids. Per germline, CDR1 SEHNR and CDR2 FQNEAQ (reference sequence). The CDR3 DNA follows: TGTGCCAGCAGCGAGGGACTAGGATCGGTCGAGCAGTACTTC. It specifies CASSEGLGSVEQYF.

In its sample, this clonotype was seen a few times. CDR3 region: CSARGPLSSYNSPLHF. For the CDR3, the DNA is TGCAGTGCTAGAGGACCCCTGAGCTCCTATAATTCACCCCTCCACTTT. V is TRBV20-1 and J is TRBJ1-6; D is unclear. This CDR3 has 16 amino acids. Trimming stripped 1 base from V and 0 bases from J, with 10 bases between. CDR1 is DFQATT, CDR2 SNEGSKA, per germline (reference sequence).

This clonotype was picked up a small number of times. The chain employs TRBV7-2 and TRBJ2-3; the D gene is possibly TRBD2 (6 bases). Deletions cut 2 bases from V and 0 bases from J, with 15 bases between. CDR3 length equals 17 residues. CDR1 SGHTA and CDR2 FQGNSA come from the germline V gene. CDR3: CASSLILAGTSTDTQYF. DNA for the CDR3: TGTGCCAGCAGCTTAATTCTCGCGGGGACTAGCACAGATACGCAGTATTTT. Full variable domain (outside the CDR3, taken from reference TRBV7-2 and TRBJ2-3): GAGVSQSPSNKVTEKGKDVELRCDPISGHTALYWYRQSLGQGLEFLIYFQGNSAPDKSGLPSDRFSAERTGGSVSTLTIQRTQQEDSAVYLCASSLILAGTSTDTQYFGPGTRLTVL.

This clonotype was counted ten times or more. The rearrangement uses TRBV11-2 and TRBJ2-2; D not certain. The germline V and J ends were trimmed by 4 bases and 6 bases, with 18 bases remaining between them. This CDR3 spans 16 amino acids. CDR1 is SGHAT, CDR2 FQNNGV, per germline. The CDR3 DNA follows: TGTGCCAGCAGCTCCGCAAGGGAAAGGGTGCCCGGGGAGCTGTTTTTT. Translating gives CASSSARERVPGELFF.

V usage is TRBV7-9 and J usage is TRBJ2-3; 8 bases align to TRBD1. The germline CDR1 and CDR2 sequences are SEHNR and FQNEAQ (reference sequence). The length of the CDR3 is 16 residues. The V and J ends lost 5 bases and 1 base, in that order; junction bases with no gene match: 8. This CDR3 reads CASSGRTGTRTDTQYF. The CDR3 coding sequence is TGTGCCAGCAGCGGGAGGACAGGGACCCGCACAGATACGCAGTATTTT.

The CDR3 DNA reads TGTGCCAGCAGCCAACGGGTTGGGGCGCAGCAAGAGACCCAGTACTTC. This translates into CASSQRVGAQQETQYF. The chain employs TRBV4-2 and TRBJ2-5; a possible D gene is TRBD1 (5 bases). Per the germline V gene, CDR1 is LGHNA and CDR2 is YNFKEQ. Between the trimmed V and J ends, which lost 2 bases and 2 bases, there was a span of 15 bases. The CDR3 has 16 amino acids.

This clonotype was observed a few times. This chain joins TRBV7-3 and TRBJ2-2, with unresolved D. The V end was cut by 1 base, the J end by 3 bases, with 12 bases between. Germline lookup yields CDR1 SGHTA and CDR2 FQGTGA. The CDR3 loop spans 16 amino acids. The CDR3 spells CASSLIGYPDTGELFF. Here the CDR3 DNA reads TGTGCCAGCAGCTTAATCGGCTATCCAGACACCGGGGAGCTGTTTTTT.

This clonotype came up a few times. The genes are TRBV5-1 and TRBJ1-2; 7 nucleotides line up with TRBD1. The V gene's germline CDR1 is SGHRS and CDR2 YFSETQ. J lost 3 bases, V lost 3 bases, and 5 bases had no gene match. The CDR3 runs 14 residues. The CDR3 sequence: CASSSRGMDYGYTF. The CDR3, as DNA: TGCGCCAGCAGCTCCAGGGGGATGGACTATGGCTACACCTTC.

This sequence joins TRBV20-1 and TRBJ2-1; D might be TRBD1 or TRBD2, each matching 6 bases. The CDR3 contains 13 residues. Germline V gene data show CDR1 as DFQATT and CDR2 as SNEGSKA (reference sequence). The V and J ends lost 3 bases and 5 bases respectively, with 11 bases between them. The CDR3 nucleotides read TGCAGTGCTAGTAGGGGGACTCACAATGAGCAGTTCTTC. It yields the protein CSASRGTHNEQFF.

V and J are TRBV4-2 and TRBJ2-7; 8 bases map to TRBD1. The CDR3 is 15 amino acids. From germline, CDR1 is LGHNA and CDR2 YNFKEQ. Unmatched junction bases numbered 8, after V lost 0 bases and J lost 7 bases. CDR3: CASSQDRQGYWEQYF. For the CDR3, the DNA is TGTGCCAGCAGCCAAGATCGACAGGGGTATTGGGAGCAGTACTTC.

This clonotype came up many times. The rearrangement joins TRBV29-1 to TRBJ2-1; 8 bases align to TRBD2. Germline values: CDR1 SQVTM, CDR2 ANQGSEA. The CDR3 sequence is 12 residues long. The J segment lost 9 bases and the V segment lost 4 bases, leaving 5 bases of the junction unmatched. The CDR3 bases are TGCAGCGTTGCCCGGGAGGGAAGTGAGCAGTTCTTC. Its protein product is CSVAREGSEQFF.

This clonotype came up a few times. The J gene is TRBJ2-5, the V gene TRBV20-1; 14 bases are a match to TRBD2. Losses at the gene ends were 3 bases for V and 5 bases for J; bases not matched to a gene: 11. In germline, CDR1 is DFQATT, CDR2 SNEGSKA (reference sequence). This CDR3 region has 17 residues. CDR3 amino acids: CSARELGLAGAGETQYF. The DNA for the CDR3 is TGCAGTGCTAGGGAATTGGGACTAGCGGGAGCTGGGGAGACCCAGTACTTC.

In this sample, this clonotype turned up many times. The chain joins TRBV7-9 to TRBJ2-6; possible D gene TRBD1, 5 bases. With 5 bases removed from V and 0 bases from J, the gap between germline ends came to 8 bases. This CDR3 is 15 amino acids long. Looked up from germline, CDR1 is SEHNR and CDR2 is FQNEAQ (reference sequence). As DNA, the CDR3 is TGTGCCAGCAGCCAAAGGGGCTCTGGGGCCAACGTCCTGACTTTC. This gives the protein CASSQRGSGANVLTF.

V gene TRBV12-3 or TRBV12-4 combines with J gene TRBJ2-7; D is undetermined. The CDR3 runs 13 residues. The V end was cut by 2 bases, the J end by 2 bases, with 7 bases between. The CDR3 nucleotides read TGTGCCAGCAGTTTATTACAGACCTACGAGCAGTACTTC. Translating it yields CASSLLQTYEQYF.

This clonotype appeared a few times. V gene TRBV6-5 combines with J gene TRBJ2-3; TRBD2 agrees at 8 bases. CDR1 and CDR2 from the germline V gene are MNHEY and SVGAGI. V trimming: 2 bases; J trimming: 2 bases; junction bases outside the gene matches: 12. This CDR3 region has 18 residues. The CDR3: CASSYPSLLSGDTDTQYF. The CDR3 coding sequence is TGTGCCAGCAGTTACCCAAGCCTTCTTAGCGGGGACACAGATACGCAGTATTTT.

The CDR3 nucleotides read TGCAGTGCTAGAGATACTTTCTCCTACAATGAGCAGTTCTTC. This gives the protein CSARDTFSYNEQFF. The V and J genes are TRBV20-1 and TRBJ2-1; D gene ambiguous. The germline V gene encodes CDR1 DFQATT and CDR2 SNEGSKA (reference sequence). V was pared by 0 bases and J by 0 bases, with 6 bases between. This CDR3 comprises 14 residues.

The sample holds many counts of this clonotype. The rearrangement joins TRBV5-5 to TRBJ2-7; no definite D call. V lost 7 bases and J lost 3, with 8 bases in between. Per the germline V gene, CDR1 is SGHKS and CDR2 is YYEKEE (reference sequence). This CDR3 is built from 11 residues. This chain's CDR3 is CASSPDYEQYF. The CDR3 DNA reads TGTGCCAGCTCACCTGACTACGAGCAGTACTTC.

This clonotype was counted a few times. This sequence joins TRBV5-6 and TRBJ1-5, with D perhaps matching TRBD1 (6 bases). CDR3 length: 14 amino acids. V lost 4 bases and J 4 bases, leaving 12 bases between the germline ends. Per the germline V gene, CDR1 is SGHDT and CDR2 is YYEEEE. The CDR3 here is CASSQGFWNQPQHF. The CDR3 DNA follows: TGTGCCAGCAGCCAGGGGTTTTGGAATCAGCCCCAGCATTTT.

The chain uses TRBV4-1 and TRBJ1-5; D is unclear. V lost 1 base, J lost 2 bases, and 12 bases lay in between. CDR3 length: 16 amino acids. In germline, CDR1 is MGHRA, CDR2 YSYEKL. The CDR3 reads CASSQGAPRGNQPQHF. The CDR3 nucleotides are TGCGCCAGCAGCCAAGGGGCCCCCAGAGGCAATCAGCCCCAGCATTTT.

This clonotype has only a few counts. This chain joins TRBV5-1 and TRBJ1-4; D uncertain. V gave up 4 bases and J gave up 0 bases, with 7 bases separating them. Germline V gene lookup returns CDR1 SGHRS and CDR2 YFSETQ. The CDR3 loop spans 14 amino acids. The CDR3 bases are TGCGCCAGCAGCGAACTTGCAACTAATGAAAAACTGTTTTTT. Translating it yields CASSELATNEKLFF.

This clonotype was observed at least ten times. The rearrangement links TRBV20-1 to TRBJ1-4; D unresolved. The CDR3 extends over 14 amino acids. The V gene's germline CDR1 is DFQATT and CDR2 SNEGSKA (reference sequence). With 4 bases removed from V and 4 bases from J, the gap between germline ends came to 13 bases. The CDR3 DNA sequence: TGCAGTGCTATCCACAGAGCTTTTAATGAAAAACTGTTTTTT. Translating gives CSAIHRAFNEKLFF.

This clonotype occurred many times. The gene calls are TRBV4-2 and TRBJ2-1; D unresolved. Trimming cost V 0 bases and J 4 bases, with 10 bases left between them. CDR3 length equals 15 residues. Germline CDR1 is LGHNA and CDR2 is YNFKEQ. CDR3 DNA: TGTGCCAGCAGCCAAGATCAAGTTACGTACAATGAGCAGTTCTTC. This sequence encodes CASSQDQVTYNEQFF.

J is TRBJ2-7 and V is TRBV12-3 or TRBV12-4, with 9 bases lining up with TRBD2. This CDR3 is 14 amino acids long. Trimming cost V 6 bases and J 5 bases; bases outside gene matches: 8. The CDR3 spells CASRPGLASDEQYF. For the CDR3, the DNA is TGTGCCAGCAGACCGGGACTAGCTTCCGACGAGCAGTACTTC.

The chain is built from TRBV15 and TRBJ2-1; a possible D gene is TRBD1 (5 bases). The germline V gene has CDR1 LNHNV and CDR2 YYDKDF (reference sequence). The CDR3 runs 13 residues. V dropped 5 bases and J dropped 4 bases, with 9 bases sitting between them. CDR3 bases: TGTGCCACCAGCGGACGACAGTACAATGAGCAGTTCTTC. Translated, it gives CATSGRQYNEQFF. The full variable domain, in which reference TRBV15 and TRBJ2-1 provide the parts outside the CDR3, is DAMVIQNPRYQVTQFGKPVTLSCSQTLNHNVMYWYQQKSSQAPKLLFHYYDKDFNNEADTPDNFQSRRPNTSFCFLDIRSPGLGDTAMYLCATSGRQYNEQFFGPGTRLTVL.

This clonotype was detected only a few times. The gene calls are TRBV7-2 and TRBJ2-2; the D gene could be TRBD1 or TRBD2 (5 bases each). Trimming took off 6 bases at V and 9 bases at J, with 8 bases between the two ends. The CDR3 loop spans 11 amino acids. Germline V lookup: CDR1 SGHTA, CDR2 FQGNSA. The CDR3 spells CASRRGRELFF. CDR3 sequence (DNA): TGTGCCAGCAGGAGGGGTAGGGAGCTGTTTTTT.